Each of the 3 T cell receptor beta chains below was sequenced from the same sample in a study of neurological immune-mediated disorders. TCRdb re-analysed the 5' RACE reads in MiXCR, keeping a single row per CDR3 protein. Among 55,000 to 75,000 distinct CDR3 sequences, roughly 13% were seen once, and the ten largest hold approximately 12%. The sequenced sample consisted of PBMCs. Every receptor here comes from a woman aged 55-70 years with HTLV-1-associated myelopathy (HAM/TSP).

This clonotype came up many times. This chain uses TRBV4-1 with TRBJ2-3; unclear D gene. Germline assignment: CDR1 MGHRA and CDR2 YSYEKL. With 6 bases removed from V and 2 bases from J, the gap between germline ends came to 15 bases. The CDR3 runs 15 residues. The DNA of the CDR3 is TGCGCCAGCAGTCTCCTCAGCAGCGACACAGATACGCAGTATTTT. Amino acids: CASSLLSSDTDTQYF.

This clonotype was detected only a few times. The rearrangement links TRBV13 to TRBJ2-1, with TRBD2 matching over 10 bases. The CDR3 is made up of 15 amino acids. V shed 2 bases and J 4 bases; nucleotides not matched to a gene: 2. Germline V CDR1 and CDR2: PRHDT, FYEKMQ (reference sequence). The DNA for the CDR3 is TGTGCCAGCAGCTTAACTAGCGGGAATTACAATGAGCAGTTCTTC. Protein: CASSLTSGNYNEQFF. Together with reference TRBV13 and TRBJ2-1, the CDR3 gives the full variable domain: AAGVIQSPRHLIKEKRETATLKCYPIPRHDTVYWYQQGPGQDPQFLISFYEKMQSDKGSIPDRFSAQQFSDYHSELNMSSLELGDSALYFCASSLTSGNYNEQFFGPGTRLTVL.

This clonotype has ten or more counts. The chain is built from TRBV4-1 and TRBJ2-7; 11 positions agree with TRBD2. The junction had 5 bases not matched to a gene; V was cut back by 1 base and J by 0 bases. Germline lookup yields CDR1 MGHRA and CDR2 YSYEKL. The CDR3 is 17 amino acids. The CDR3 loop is CASSQGASGGSSYEQYF. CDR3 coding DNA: TGCGCCAGCAGCCAAGGTGCTAGCGGGGGGAGCTCCTACGAGCAGTACTTC.